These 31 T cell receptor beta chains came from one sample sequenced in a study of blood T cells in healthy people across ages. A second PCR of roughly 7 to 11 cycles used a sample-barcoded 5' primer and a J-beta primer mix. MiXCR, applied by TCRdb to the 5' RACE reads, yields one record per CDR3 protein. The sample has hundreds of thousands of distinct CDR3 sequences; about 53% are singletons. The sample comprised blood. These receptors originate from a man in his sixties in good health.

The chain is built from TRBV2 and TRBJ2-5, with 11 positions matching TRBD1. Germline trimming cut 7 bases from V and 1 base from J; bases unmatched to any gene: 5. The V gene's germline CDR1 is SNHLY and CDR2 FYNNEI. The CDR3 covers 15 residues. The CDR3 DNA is TGTGCCAGCACCGCGGGACAGGGGGTCCAAGAGACCCAGTACTTC. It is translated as CASTAGQGVQETQYF.

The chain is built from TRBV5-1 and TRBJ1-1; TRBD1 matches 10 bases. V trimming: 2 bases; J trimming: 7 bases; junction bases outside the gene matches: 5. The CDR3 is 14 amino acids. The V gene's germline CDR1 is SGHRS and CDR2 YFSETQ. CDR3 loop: CASSFGTGENEAFF. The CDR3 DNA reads TGCGCCAGCAGCTTTGGGACAGGGGAAAATGAAGCTTTCTTT.

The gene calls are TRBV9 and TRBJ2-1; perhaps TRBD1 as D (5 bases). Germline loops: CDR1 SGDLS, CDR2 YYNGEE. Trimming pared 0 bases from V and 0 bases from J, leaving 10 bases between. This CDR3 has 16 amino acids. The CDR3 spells CASSVAQVSSYNEQFF. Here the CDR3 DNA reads TGTGCCAGCAGCGTAGCACAGGTGAGCTCCTACAATGAGCAGTTCTTC.

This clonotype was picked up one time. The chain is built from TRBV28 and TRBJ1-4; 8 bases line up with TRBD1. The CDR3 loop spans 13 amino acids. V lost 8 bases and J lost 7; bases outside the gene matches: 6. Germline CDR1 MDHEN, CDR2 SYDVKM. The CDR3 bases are TGTGCCAGCCAGGGGGCGCAGGGTGAAAAACTGTTTTTT. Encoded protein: CASQGAQGEKLFF.

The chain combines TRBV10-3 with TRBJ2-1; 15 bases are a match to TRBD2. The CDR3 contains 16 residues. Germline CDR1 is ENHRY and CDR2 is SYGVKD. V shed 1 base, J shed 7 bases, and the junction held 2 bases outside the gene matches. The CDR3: CAISEWTSGGANEQFF. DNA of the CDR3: TGTGCCATCAGTGAGTGGACTAGCGGGGGGGCGAATGAGCAGTTCTTC.

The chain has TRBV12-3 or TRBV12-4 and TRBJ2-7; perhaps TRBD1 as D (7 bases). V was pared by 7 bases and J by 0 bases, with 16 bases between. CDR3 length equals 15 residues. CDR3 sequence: CASTQGDSVSYEQYF. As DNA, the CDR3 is TGTGCCAGCACCCAGGGGGACTCAGTCTCCTACGAGCAGTACTTC.

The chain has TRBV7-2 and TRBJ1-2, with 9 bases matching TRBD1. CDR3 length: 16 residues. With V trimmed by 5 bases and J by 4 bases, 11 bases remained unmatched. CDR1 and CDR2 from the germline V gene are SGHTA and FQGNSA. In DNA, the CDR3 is TGTGCCAGCAGCCCAGCAGGTGGACAGGGGACCTATGGCTACACCTTC. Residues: CASSPAGGQGTYGYTF.

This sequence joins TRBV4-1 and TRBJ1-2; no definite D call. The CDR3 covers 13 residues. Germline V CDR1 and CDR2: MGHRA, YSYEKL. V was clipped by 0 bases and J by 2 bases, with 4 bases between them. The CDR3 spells CASSQDQNYGYTF. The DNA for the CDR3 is TGCGCCAGCAGCCAAGATCAAAACTATGGCTACACCTTC.

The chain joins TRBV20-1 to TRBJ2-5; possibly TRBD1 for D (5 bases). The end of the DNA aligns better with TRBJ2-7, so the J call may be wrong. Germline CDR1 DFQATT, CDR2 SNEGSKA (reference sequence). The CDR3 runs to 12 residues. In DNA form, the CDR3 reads TGCAGTGCTAGCGACCAGGGCTACGAGCAGTACTTC. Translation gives CSASDQGYEQYF.

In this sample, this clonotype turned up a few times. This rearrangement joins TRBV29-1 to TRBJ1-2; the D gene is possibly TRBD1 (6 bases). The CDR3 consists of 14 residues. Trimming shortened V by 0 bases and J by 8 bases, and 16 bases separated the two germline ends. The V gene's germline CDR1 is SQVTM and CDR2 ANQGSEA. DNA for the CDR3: TGCAGCGTTGAAGAACCACAGGGTGGGGGAGGCTACACCTTC. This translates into CSVEEPQGGGGYTF.

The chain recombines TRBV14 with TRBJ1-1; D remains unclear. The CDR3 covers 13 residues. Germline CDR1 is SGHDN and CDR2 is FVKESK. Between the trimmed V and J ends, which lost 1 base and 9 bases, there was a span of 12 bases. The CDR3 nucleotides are TGTGCCAGCAGCCAAGGGTCGGCCAGGAAAGCTTTCTTT. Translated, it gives CASSQGSARKAFF.

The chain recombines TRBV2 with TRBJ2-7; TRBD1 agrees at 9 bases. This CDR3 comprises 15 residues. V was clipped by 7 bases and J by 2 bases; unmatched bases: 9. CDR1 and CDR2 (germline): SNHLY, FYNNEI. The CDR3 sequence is CASKTRTGVAYEQYF. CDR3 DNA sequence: TGTGCCAGCAAGACCAGGACAGGGGTGGCCTACGAGCAGTACTTC.

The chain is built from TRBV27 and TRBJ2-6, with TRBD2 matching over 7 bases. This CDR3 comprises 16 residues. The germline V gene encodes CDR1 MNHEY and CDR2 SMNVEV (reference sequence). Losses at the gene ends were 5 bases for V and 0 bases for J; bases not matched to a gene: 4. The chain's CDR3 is CASSTREVSGANVLTF. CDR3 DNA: TGTGCCAGCAGTACCCGGGAGGTCTCTGGGGCCAACGTCCTGACTTTC.

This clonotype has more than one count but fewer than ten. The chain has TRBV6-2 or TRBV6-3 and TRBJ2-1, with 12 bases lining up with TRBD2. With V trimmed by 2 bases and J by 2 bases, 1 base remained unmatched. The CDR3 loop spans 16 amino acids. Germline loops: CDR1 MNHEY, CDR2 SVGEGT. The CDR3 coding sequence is TGTGCCAGCAGTTACACTAGCGGGGGGCCCTACAATGAGCAGTTCTTC. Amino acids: CASSYTSGGPYNEQFF.

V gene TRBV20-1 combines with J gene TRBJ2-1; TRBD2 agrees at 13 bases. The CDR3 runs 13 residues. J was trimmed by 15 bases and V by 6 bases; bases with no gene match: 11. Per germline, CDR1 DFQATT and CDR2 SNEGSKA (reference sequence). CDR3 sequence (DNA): TGCAGTGCGTCGGGACTAGCGGGGATCGATAGGTTCTTC. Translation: CSASGLAGIDRFF.

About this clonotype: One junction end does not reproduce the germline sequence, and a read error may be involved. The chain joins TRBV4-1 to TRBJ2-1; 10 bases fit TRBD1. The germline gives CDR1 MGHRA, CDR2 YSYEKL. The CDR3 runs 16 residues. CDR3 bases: TGCGCCAGCAGACAAGGCCGGACAGGGGGATACAATGAGCAGTTCTTC. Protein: CASRQGRTGGYNEQFF.

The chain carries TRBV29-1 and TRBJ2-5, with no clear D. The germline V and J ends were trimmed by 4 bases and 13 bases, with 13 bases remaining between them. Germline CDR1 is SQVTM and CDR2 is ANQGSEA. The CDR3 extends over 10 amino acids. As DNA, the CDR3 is TGCAGCGTTGTCGGCGTCTGGGTGTACTTC. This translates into CSVVGVWVYF.

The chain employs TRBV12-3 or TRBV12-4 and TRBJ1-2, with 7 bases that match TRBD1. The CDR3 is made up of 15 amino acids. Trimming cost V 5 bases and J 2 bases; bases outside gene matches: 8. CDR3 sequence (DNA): TGTGCCAGCAGTCTTTTGACAGGGATAAACTATGGCTACACCTTC. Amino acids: CASSLLTGINYGYTF.

CDR3 sequence reads: CASRGEQEAQYF. The CDR3 DNA is TGTGCCAGCCGGGGTGAGCAAGAGGCCCAGTACTTC. This sequence joins TRBV3-1 and TRBJ2-7; weak D call: TRBD2 (5 bases). Trimming pared 8 bases from V and 10 bases from J, leaving 18 bases between. The CDR3 has 12 amino acids. Germline CDR1 reads LGHDT; CDR2 reads YNNKEL (reference sequence).

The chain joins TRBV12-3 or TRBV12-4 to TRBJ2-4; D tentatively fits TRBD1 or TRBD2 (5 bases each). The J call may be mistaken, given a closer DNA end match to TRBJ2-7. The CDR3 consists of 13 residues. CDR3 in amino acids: CASSFFRENEQYF. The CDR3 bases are TGTGCCAGCAGTTTCTTCAGGGAGAACGAGCAGTACTTC.

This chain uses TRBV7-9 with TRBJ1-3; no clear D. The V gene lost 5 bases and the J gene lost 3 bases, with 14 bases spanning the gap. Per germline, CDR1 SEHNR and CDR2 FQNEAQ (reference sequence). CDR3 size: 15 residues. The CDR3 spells CASSPPQGYGNTIYF. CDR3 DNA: TGTGCCAGCAGCCCTCCGCAAGGGTATGGAAACACCATATATTTT.

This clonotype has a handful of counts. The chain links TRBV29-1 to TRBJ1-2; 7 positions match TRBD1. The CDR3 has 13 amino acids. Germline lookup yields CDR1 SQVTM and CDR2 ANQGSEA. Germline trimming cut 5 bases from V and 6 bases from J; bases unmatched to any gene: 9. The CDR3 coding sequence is TGCAGCGTTACCACTACAGGGGCGGATGGCTACACCTTC. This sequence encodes CSVTTTGADGYTF.

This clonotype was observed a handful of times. DNA for the CDR3: TGTGCCAGCAGCAGAACCGGGACAATTTTCTACAATGAGCAGTTCTTC. Translation gives CASSRTGTIFYNEQFF. This chain uses TRBV7-2 with TRBJ2-1; possibly TRBD1 for D (6 bases). V lost 5 bases, J lost 3 bases, and 17 bases lay in between. The CDR3 contains 16 residues. Germline V gene sequence: CDR1 SGHTA, CDR2 FQGNSA.

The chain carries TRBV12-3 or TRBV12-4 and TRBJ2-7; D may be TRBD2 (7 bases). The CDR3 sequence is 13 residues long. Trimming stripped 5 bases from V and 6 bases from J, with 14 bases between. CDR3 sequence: CASSLKGGAEQYF. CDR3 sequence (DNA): TGTGCCAGCAGTCTCAAGGGGGGGGCCGAGCAGTACTTC.

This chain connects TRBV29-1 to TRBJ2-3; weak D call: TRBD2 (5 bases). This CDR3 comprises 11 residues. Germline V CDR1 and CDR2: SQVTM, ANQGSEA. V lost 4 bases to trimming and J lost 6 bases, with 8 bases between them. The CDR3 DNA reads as TGCAGCGTTGCGCCGGGGGATACGCAGTATTTT. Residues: CSVAPGDTQYF.

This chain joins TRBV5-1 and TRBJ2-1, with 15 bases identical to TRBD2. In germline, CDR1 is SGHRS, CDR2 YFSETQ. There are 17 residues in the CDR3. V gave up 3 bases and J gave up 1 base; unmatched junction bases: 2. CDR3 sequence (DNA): TGCGCCAGCAGCTGGACTAGCGGGGGGGCGTCCTACAATGAGCAGTTCTTC. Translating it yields CASSWTSGGASYNEQFF.

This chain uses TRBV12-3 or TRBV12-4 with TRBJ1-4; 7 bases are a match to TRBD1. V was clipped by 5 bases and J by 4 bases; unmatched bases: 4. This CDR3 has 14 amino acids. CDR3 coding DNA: TGTGCCAGCAGTCCGGACAGGATTAATGAAAAACTGTTTTTT. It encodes CASSPDRINEKLFF.

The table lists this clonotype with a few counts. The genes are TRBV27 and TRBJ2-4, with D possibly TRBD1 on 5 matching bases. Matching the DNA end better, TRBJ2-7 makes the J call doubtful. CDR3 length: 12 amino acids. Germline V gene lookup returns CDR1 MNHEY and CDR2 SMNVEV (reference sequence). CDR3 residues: CASSLTGGEQYF. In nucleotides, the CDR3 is TGTGCCAGCAGTTTAACAGGCGGCGAGCAGTACTTC.

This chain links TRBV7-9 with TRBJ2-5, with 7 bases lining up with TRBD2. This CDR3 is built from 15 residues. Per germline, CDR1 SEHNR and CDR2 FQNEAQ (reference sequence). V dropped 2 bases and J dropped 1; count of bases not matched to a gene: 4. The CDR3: CASSLFWGGQETQYF. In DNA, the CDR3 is TGTGCCAGCAGCTTATTTTGGGGGGGCCAAGAGACCCAGTACTTC. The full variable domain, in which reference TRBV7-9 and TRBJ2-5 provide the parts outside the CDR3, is DTGVSQNPRHKITKRGQNVTFRCDPISEHNRLYWYRQTLGQGPEFLTYFQNEAQLEKSRLLSDRFSAERPKGSFSTLEIQRTEQGDSAMYLCASSLFWGGQETQYFGPGTRLLVL.

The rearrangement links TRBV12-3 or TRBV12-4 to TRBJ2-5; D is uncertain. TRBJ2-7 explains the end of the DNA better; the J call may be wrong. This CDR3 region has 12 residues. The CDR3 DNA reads TGTGCCAGCAGTTTGTTGCACTACGAGCAGTACTTC. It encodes CASSLLHYEQYF.

CDR3 nucleotide sequence: TGTGCCAGCAGCCACACTGGGGACATGAACACTGAAGCTTTCTTT. Translated: CASSHTGDMNTEAFF. J is TRBJ1-1 and V is TRBV16, with TRBD1 as a possible D gene (6 bases). V dropped 3 bases and J dropped 0 bases, with 11 bases sitting between them. Germline CDR1 is KGHSY and CDR2 is FQNENV. The CDR3 is 15 residues long.